One T cell receptor beta chain is described in this entry. Its antigen is unknown. The data were obtained in a study of CD8 T cells in ankylosing spondylitis. The germline gives CDR1 SGHVS, CDR2 FQNEAQ. The CDR3 is made up of 14 amino acids. V was pared by 4 bases and J by 8 bases, with 17 bases between. With molecular barcodes, quantitative 5'-RACE was used to make the TCR beta libraries. TCRdb re-derived calls from the 5' RACE reads in MiXCR, one entry per CDR3 protein. Found here are under 120,000 distinct CDR3 sequences, 24% of them singletons; the top ten hold 9% to 15%. Broader study findings: Disease-associated clones were reportedly significantly overrepresented in matched ankylosing spondylitis synovial fluid. The study identified a TCR beta motif of roughly eight highly homologous variants that appeared characteristic of ankylosing spondylitis blood.

This sequence was found in a male donor with ankylosing spondylitis. The material sequenced was synovial fluid, either unsorted or a sorted T cell fraction (not recorded which). This chain connects TRBV7-8 to TRBJ1-2, with D unclear. The CDR3 loop is CASSSHVGSAGYTF. CDR3 DNA sequence: TGTGCCAGCAGCTCCCACGTCGGCAGTGCGGGCTACACCTTC.